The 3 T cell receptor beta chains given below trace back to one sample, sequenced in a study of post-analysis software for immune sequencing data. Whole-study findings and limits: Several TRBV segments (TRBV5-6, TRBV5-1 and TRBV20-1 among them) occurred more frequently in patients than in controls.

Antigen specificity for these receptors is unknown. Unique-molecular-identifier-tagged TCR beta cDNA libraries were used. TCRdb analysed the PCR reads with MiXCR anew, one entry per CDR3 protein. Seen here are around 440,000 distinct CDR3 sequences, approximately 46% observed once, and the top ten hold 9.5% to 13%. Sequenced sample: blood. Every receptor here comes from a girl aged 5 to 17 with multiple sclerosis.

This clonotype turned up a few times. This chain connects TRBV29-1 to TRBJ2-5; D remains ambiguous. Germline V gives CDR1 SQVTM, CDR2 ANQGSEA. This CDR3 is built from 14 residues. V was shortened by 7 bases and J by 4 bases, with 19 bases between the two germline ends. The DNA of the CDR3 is TGCAGCGCCGCAAGCCCCGGGTCCCTAGAGACCCAGTACTTC. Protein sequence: CSAASPGSLETQYF.

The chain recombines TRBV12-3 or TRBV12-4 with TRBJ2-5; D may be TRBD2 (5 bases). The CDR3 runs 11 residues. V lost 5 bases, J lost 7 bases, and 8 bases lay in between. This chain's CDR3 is CASSAAGTQYF. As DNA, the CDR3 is TGTGCCAGCAGTGCGGCGGGGACCCAGTACTTC.

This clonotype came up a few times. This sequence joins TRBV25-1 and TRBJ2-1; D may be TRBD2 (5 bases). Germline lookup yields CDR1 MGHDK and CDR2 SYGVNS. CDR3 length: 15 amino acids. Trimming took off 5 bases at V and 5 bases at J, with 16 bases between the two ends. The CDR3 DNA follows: TGTGCCAGCAGTCCCTTTGTGGGAGAGCACAATGAGCAGTTCTTC. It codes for CASSPFVGEHNEQFF. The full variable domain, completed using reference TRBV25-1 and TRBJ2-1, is EADIYQTPRYLVIGTGKKITLECSQTMGHDKMYWYQQDPGMELHLIHYSYGVNSTEKGDLSSESTVSRIRTEHFPLTLESARPSHTSQYLCASSPFVGEHNEQFFGPGTRLTVL.